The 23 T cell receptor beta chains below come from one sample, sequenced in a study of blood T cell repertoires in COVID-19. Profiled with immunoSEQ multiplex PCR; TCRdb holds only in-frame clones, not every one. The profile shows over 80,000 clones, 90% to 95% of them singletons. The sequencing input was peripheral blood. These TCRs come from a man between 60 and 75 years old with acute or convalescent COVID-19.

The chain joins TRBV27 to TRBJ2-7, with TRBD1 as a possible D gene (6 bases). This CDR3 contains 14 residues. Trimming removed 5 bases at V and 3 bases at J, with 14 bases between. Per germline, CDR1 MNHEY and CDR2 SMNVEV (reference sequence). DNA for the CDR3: TGTGCCAGCAGTCCCACCCCAGGGGACTACGAGCAGTACTTC. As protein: CASSPTPGDYEQYF.

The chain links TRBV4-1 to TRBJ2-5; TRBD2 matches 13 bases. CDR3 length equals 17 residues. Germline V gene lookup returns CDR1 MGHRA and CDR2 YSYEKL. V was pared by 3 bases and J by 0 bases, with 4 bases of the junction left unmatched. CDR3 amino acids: CASSQGLAGSYQETQYF. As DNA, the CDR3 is TGCGCCAGCAGCCAGGGACTAGCGGGATCGTACCAAGAGACCCAGTACTTC.

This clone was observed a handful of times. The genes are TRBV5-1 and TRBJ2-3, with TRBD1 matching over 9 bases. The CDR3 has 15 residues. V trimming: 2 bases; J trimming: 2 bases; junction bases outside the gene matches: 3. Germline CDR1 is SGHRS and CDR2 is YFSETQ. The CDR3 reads CASSLGDRDTDTQYF. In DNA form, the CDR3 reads TGCGCCAGCAGCTTAGGGGACAGGGACACAGATACGCAGTATTTT.

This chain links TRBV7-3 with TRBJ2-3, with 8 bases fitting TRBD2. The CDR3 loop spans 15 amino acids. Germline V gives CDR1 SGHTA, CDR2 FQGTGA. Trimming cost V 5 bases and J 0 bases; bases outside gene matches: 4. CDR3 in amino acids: CASSLLAASTDTQYF. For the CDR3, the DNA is TGTGCCAGCAGCCTACTAGCGGCTAGCACAGATACGCAGTATTTT.

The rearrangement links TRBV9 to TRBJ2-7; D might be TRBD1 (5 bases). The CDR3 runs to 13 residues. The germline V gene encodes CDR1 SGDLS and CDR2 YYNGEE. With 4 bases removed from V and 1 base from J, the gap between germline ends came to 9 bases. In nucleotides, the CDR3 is TGTGCCAGCAGCCAAGCAGGGTCCTACGAGCAGTACTTC. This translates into CASSQAGSYEQYF.

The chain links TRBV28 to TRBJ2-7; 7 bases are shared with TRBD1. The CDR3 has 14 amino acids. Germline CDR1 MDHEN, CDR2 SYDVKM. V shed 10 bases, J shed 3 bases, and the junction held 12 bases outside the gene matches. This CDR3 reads CATLAGTVLYEQYF. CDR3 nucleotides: TGTGCCACCCTCGCCGGGACAGTTCTCTACGAGCAGTACTTC.

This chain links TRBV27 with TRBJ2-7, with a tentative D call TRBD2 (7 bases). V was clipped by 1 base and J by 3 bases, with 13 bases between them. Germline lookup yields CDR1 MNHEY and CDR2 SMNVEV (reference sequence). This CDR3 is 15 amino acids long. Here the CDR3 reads CASSLLGEGHYEQYF. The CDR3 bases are TGTGCCAGCAGTTTATTGGGGGAGGGACACTACGAGCAGTACTTC.

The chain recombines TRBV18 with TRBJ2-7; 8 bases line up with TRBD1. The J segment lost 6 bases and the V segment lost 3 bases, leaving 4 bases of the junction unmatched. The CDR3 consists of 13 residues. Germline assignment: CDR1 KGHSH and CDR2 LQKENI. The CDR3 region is CASSPIQGGEQYF. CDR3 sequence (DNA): TGTGCCAGCTCACCGATACAGGGGGGCGAGCAGTACTTC. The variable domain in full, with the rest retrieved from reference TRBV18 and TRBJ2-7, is NAGVMQNPRHLVRRRGQEARLRCSPMKGHSHVYWYRQLPEEGLKFMVYLQKENIIDESGMPKERFSAEFPKEGPSILRIQQVVRGDSAAYFCASSPIQGGEQYFGPGTRLTVT.

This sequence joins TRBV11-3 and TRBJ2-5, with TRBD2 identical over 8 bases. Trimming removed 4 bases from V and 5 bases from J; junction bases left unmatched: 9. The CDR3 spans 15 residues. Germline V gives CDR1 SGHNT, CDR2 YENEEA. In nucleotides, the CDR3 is TGTGCCAGCAGCTACAATGGACTAGCTCATGAGACCCAGTACTTC. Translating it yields CASSYNGLAHETQYF.

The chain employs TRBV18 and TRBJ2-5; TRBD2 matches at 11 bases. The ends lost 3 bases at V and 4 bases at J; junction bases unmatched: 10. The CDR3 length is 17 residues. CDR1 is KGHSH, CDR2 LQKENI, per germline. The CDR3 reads CASSPSGVLAGAETQYF. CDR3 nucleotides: TGTGCCAGCTCACCGTCAGGGGTACTAGCGGGAGCAGAGACCCAGTACTTC.

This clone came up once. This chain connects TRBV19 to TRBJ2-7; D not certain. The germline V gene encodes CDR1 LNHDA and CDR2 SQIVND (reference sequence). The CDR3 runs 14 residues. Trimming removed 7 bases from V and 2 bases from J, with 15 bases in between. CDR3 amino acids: CASTPGRPPYEQYF. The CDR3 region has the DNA TGTGCCAGTACCCCAGGAAGGCCCCCCTACGAGCAGTACTTC.

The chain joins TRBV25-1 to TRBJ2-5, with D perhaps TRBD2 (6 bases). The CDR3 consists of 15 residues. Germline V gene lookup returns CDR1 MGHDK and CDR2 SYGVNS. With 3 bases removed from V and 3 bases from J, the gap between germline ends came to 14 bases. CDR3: CASSDPGEGKETQYF. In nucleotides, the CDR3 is TGTGCCAGCAGTGACCCGGGAGAAGGGAAAGAGACCCAGTACTTC.

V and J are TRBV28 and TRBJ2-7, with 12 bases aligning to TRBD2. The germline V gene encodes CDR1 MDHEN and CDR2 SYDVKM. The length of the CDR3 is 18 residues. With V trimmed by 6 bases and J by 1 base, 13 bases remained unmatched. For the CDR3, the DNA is TGTGCCAGCAGGGGGATCGGGACTAGCGGGTCGGGATCCTACGAGCAGTACTTC. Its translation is CASRGIGTSGSGSYEQYF.

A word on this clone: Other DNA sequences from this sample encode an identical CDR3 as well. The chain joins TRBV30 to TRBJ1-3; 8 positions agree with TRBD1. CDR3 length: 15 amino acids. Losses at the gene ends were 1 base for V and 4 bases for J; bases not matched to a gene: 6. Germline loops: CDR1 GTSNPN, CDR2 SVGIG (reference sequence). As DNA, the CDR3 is TGTGCCTGGAGTGACCACAGGGGGTCCGGAAACACCATATATTTT. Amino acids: CAWSDHRGSGNTIYF.

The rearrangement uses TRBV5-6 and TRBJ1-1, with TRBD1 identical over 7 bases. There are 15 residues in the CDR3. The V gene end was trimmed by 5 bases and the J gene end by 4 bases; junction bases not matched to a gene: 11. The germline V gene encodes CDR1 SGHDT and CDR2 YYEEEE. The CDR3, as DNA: TGTGCCAGCAGGCTCTATCAGGGGGGAAGCACTGAAGCTTTCTTT. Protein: CASRLYQGGSTEAFF.

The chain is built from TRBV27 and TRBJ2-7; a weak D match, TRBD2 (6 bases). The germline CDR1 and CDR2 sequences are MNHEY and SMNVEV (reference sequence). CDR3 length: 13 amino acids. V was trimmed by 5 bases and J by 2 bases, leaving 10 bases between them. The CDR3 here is CASSRRGAYEQYF. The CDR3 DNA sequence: TGTGCCAGCAGTCGGCGGGGAGCCTACGAGCAGTACTTC.

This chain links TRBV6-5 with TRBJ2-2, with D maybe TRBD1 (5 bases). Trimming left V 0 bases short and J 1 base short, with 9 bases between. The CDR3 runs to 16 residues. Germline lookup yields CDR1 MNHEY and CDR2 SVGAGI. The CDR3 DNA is TGTGCCAGCAGTTACTCGCTCAGGGAGAACACCGGGGAGCTGTTTTTT. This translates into CASSYSLRENTGELFF.

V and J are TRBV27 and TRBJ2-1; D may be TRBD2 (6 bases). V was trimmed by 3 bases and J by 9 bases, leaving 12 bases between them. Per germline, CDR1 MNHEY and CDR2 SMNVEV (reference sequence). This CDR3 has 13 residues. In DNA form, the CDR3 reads TGTGCCAGCAGTTTTGACGTCGGGGGTGAGCAGTTCTTC. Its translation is CASSFDVGGEQFF.

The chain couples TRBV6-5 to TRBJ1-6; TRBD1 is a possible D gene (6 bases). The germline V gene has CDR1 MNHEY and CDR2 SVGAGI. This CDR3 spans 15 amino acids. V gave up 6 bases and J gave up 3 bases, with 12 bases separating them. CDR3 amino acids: CASRVWDNYNSPLHF. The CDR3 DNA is TGTGCCAGCAGGGTCTGGGACAACTATAATTCACCCCTCCACTTT.

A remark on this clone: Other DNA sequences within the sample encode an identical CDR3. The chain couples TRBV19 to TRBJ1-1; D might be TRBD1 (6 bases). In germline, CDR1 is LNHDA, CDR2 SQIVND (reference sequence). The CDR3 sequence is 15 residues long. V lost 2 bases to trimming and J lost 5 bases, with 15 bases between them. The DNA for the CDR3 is TGTGCCAGTAGTATACAGGGAGGGGGGGGTACTGAAGCTTTCTTT. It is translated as CASSIQGGGGTEAFF.

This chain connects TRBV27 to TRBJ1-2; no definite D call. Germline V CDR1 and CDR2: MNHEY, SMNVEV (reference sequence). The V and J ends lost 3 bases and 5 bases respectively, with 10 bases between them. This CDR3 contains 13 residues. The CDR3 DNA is TGTGCCAGCAGTTTTGAGGGTCTATATGGCTACACCTTC. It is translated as CASSFEGLYGYTF.

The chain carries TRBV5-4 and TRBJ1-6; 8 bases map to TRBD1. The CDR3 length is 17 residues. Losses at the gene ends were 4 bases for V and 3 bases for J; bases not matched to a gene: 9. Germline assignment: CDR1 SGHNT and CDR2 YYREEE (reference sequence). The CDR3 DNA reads TGTGCCAGCAGCCCAACGGCAGGGGGCAACTATAATTCACCCCTCCACTTT. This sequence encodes CASSPTAGGNYNSPLHF.

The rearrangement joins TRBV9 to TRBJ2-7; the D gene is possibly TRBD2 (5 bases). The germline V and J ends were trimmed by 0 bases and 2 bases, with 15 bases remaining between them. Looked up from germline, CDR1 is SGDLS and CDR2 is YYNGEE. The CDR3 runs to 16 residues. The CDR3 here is CASSVDEGVPPYEQYF. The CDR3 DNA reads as TGTGCCAGCAGCGTAGATGAGGGAGTCCCCCCCTACGAGCAGTACTTC.